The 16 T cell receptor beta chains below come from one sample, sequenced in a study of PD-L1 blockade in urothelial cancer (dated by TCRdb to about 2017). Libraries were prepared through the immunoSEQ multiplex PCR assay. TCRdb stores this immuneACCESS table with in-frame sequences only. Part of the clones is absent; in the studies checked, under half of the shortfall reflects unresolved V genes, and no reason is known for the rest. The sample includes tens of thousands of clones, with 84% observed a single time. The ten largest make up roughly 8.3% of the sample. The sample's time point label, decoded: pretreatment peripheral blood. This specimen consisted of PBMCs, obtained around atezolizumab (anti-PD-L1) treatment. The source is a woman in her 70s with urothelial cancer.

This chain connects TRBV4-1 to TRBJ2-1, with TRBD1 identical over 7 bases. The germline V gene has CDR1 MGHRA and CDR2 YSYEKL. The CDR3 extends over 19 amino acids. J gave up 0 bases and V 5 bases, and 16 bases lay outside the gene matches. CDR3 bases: TGCGCCAGCAGCGACCGGGACAGTCATTTGAGCCACTCCTACAATGAGCAGTTCTTC. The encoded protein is CASSDRDSHLSHSYNEQFF.

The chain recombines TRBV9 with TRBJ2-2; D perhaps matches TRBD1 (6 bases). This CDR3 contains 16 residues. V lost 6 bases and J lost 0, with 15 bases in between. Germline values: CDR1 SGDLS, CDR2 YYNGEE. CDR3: CASTLSGTPNTGELFF. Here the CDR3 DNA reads TGTGCCAGCACCCTGTCCGGGACACCGAACACCGGGGAGCTGTTTTTT.

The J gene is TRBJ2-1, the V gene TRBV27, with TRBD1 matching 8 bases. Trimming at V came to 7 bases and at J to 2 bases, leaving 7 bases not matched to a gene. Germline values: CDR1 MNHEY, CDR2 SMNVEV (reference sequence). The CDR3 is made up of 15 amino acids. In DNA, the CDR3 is TGTGCCAGCAAGTCGGACAGGGCCACCTACAATGAGCAGTTCTTC. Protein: CASKSDRATYNEQFF.

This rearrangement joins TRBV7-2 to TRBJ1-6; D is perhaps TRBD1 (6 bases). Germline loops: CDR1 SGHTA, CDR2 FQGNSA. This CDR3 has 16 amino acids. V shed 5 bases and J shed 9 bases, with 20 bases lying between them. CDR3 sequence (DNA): TGTGCCAGCAGCAGACGGACAGCCGTTTTAGGTTCACCCCTCCACTTT. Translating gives CASSRRTAVLGSPLHF.

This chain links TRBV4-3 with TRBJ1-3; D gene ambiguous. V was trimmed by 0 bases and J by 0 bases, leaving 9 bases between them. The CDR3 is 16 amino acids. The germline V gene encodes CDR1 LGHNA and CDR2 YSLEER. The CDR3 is CASSQDWYSSGNTIYF. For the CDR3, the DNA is TGCGCCAGCAGCCAAGATTGGTACAGCTCTGGAAACACCATATATTTT.

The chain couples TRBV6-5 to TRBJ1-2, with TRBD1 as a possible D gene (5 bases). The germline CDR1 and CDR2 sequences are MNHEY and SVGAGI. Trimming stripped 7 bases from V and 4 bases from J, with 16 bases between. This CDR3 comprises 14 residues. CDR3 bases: TGTGCCAGCAAAGACGCCGGGACTTTCTATGGCTACACCTTC. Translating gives CASKDAGTFYGYTF.

CDR3 region: CASSYPSGNTDTQYF. The DNA of the CDR3 is TGTGCCAGCAGTTACCCTAGCGGGAACACAGATACGCAGTATTTT. The chain combines TRBV6-6 with TRBJ2-3, with 9 bases identical to TRBD2. CDR1 and CDR2 from the germline V gene are MNHNY and SVGAGI (reference sequence). Trimming removed 2 bases from V and 2 bases from J; junction bases left unmatched: 2. This CDR3 contains 15 residues.

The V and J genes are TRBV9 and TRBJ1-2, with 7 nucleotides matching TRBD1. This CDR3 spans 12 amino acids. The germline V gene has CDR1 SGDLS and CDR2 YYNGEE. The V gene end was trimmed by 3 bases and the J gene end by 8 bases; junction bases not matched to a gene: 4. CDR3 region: CASSGQGRGYTF. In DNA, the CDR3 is TGTGCCAGCAGCGGACAGGGCCGCGGCTACACCTTC.

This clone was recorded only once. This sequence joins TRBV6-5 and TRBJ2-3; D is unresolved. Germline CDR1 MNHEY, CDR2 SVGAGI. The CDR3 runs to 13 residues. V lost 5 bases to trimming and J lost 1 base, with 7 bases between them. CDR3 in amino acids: CASSAPGTDTQYF. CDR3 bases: TGTGCCAGCAGTGCTCCAGGCACAGATACGCAGTATTTT.

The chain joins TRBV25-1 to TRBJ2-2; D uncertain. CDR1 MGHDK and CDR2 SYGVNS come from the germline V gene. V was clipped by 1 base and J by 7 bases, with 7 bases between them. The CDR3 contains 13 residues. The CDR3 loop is CASSESYYGELFF. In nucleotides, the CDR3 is TGTGCCAGCAGTGAATCATACTACGGGGAGCTGTTTTTT.

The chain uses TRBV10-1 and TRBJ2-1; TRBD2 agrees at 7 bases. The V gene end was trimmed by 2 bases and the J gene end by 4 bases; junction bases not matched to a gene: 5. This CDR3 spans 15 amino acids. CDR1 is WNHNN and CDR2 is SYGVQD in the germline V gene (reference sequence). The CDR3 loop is CASSEARGDYNEQFF. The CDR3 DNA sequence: TGCGCCAGCAGTGAGGCTCGGGGGGATTACAATGAGCAGTTCTTC.

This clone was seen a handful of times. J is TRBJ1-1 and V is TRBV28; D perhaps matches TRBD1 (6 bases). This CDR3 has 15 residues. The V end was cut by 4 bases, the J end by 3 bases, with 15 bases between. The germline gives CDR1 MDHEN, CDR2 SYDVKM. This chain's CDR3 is CASSSSGEWYTEAFF. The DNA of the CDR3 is TGTGCCAGCAGTTCCTCAGGGGAGTGGTACACTGAAGCTTTCTTT.

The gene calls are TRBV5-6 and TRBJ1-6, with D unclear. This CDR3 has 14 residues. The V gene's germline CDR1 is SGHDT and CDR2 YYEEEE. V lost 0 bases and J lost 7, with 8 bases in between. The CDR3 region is CASSLVDTNSPLHF. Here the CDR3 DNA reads TGTGCCAGCAGCTTGGTAGACACCAATTCACCCCTCCACTTT. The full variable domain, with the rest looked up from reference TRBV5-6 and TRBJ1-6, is DAGVTQSPTHLIKTRGQQVTLRCSPKSGHDTVSWYQQALGQGPQFIFQYYEEEERQRGNFPDRFSGHQFPNYSSELNVNALLLGDSALYLCASSLVDTNSPLHFGNGTRLTVT.

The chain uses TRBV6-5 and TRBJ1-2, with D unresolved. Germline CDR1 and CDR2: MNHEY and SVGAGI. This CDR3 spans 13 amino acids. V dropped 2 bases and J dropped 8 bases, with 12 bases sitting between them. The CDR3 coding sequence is TGTGCCAGCAGTTACCTGTATGGGAGAGGCTACACCTTC. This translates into CASSYLYGRGYTF.

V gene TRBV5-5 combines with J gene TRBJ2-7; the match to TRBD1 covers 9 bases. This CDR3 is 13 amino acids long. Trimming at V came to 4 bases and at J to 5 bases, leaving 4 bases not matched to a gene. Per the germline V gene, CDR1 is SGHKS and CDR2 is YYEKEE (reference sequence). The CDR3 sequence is CASSETGGDEQYF. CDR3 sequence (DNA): TGTGCCAGCAGCGAGACAGGGGGGGACGAGCAGTACTTC.

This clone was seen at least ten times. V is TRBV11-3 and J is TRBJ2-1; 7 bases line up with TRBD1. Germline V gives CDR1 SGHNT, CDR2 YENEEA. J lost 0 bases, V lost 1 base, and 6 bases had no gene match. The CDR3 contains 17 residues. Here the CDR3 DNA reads TGTGCCAGCAGCTTAGGAAGACAGGGTGGCTCCTACAATGAGCAGTTCTTC. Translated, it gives CASSLGRQGGSYNEQFF.